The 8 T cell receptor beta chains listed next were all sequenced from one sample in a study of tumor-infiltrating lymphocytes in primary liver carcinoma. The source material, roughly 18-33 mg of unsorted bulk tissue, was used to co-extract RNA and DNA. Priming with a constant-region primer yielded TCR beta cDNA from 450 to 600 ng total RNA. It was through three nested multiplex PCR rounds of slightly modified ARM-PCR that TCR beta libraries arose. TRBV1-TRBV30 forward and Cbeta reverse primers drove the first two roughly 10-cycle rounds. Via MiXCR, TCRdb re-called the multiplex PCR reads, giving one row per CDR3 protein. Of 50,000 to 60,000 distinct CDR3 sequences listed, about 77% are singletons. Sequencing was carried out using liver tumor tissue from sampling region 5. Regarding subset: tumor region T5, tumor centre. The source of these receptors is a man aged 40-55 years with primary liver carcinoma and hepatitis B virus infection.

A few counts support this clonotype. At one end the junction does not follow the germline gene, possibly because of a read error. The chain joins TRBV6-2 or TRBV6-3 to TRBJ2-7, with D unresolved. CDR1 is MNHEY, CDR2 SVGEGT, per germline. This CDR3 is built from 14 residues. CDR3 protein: CASSHYSTFYEQYF. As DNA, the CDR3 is TGTGCTAGCAGTCACTACTCGACGTTCTACGAGCAGTACTTC.

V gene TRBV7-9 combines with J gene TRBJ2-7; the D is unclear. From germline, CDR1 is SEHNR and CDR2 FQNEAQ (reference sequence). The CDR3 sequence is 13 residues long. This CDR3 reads CDSSSVNSYEQYF. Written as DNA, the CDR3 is TGTGATAGCAGCTCTGTGAACTCCTACGAGCAGTACTTC.

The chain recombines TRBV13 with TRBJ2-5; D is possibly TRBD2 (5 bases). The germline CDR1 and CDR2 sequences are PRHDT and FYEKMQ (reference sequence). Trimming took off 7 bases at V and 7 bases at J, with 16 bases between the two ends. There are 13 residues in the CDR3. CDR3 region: CASNRDREGTQYF. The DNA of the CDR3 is TGTGCCAGCAACCGTGACCGGGAAGGGACCCAGTACTTC.

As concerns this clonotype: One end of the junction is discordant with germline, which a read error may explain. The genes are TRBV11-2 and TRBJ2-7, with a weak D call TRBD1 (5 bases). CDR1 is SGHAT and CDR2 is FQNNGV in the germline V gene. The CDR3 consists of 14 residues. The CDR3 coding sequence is TGTGCGAGCAGCTCTAACAGGAACCCCTACGAGCAGAACTTC. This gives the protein CASSSNRNPYEQNF.

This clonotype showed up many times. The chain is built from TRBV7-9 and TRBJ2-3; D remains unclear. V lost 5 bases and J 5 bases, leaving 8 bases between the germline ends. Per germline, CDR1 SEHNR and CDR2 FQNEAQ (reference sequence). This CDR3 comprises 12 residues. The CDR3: CASSPRLDTQYF. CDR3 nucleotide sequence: TGTGCCAGCAGCCCCCGACTAGATACGCAGTATTTT.

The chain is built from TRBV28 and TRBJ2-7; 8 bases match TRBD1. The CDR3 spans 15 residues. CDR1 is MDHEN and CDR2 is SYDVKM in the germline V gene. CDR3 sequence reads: CVSPSPDRVFHEQYF. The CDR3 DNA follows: TGTGTCAGTCCGTCACCGGACAGGGTCTTCCACGAGCAGTACTTC.

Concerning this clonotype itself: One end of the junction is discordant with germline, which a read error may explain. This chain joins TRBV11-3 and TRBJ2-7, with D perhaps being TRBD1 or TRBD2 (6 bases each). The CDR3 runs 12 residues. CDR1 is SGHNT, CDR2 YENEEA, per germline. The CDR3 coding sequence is TGTGTCAGCAGCTCCCAAAGGGGGGAGCAATACTTC. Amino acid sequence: CVSSSQRGEQYF.

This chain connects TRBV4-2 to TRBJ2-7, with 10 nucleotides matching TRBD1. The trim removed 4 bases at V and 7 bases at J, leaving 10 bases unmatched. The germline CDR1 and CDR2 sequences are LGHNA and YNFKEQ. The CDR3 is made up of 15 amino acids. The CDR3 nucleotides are TGTGCCAGCAGCCCCTGGGACAGGGGAGGCCATGAGCAGTACTTC. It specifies CASSPWDRGGHEQYF.